This paragraph covers one T cell receptor beta chain sequence. This record comes from a study of blood T cell repertoires in COVID-19. About the study: Acute and convalescent COVID-19 specimens originated in the United States, Italy and Spain. PBMCs, B-cell-depleted T cells, or T cells provided the cDNA or gDNA that made up the material.

Seattle patients were enrolled while actively infected and followed longitudinally. V lost 5 bases and J lost 3; bases outside the gene matches: 9. This CDR3 contains 16 residues. Germline V gene data show CDR1 as ENHRY and CDR2 as SYGVKD. Authors' data handling: It was from reference gene primer amplification that nucleated cell counts were estimated. Clones were read by immunoSEQ multiplex PCR, and TCRdb kept only the in-frame ones, dropping some. V and J calls plus clone size are reproduced from that table; the DNA served to infer D and trimming. The sample holds 200,000 to 300,000 clones; 80% to 95% are singletons and the top ten take around 2.5%.

The chain employs TRBV10-3 and TRBJ2-5; 10 bases map to TRBD1. Sequences were obtained from peripheral blood. The receptor comes from a person aged 18-30 years with COVID-19, enrolled during active disease. The CDR3 is CAISSTGTGVEETQYF. The CDR3 DNA sequence: TGTGCCATCAGTTCAACCGGGACAGGGGTGGAAGAGACCCAGTACTTC.